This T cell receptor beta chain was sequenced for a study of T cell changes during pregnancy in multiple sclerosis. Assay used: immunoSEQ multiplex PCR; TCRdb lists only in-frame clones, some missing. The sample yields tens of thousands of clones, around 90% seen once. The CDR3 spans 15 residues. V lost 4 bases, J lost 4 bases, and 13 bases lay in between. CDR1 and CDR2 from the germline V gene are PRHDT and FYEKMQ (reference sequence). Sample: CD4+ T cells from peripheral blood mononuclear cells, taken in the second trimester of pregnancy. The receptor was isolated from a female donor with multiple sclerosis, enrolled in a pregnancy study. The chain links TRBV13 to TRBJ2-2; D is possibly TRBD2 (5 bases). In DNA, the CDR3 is TGTGCCAGCAGCTCGGGGTCCCGAGGCACCGGGGAGCTGTTTTTT. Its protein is CASSSGSRGTGELFF.